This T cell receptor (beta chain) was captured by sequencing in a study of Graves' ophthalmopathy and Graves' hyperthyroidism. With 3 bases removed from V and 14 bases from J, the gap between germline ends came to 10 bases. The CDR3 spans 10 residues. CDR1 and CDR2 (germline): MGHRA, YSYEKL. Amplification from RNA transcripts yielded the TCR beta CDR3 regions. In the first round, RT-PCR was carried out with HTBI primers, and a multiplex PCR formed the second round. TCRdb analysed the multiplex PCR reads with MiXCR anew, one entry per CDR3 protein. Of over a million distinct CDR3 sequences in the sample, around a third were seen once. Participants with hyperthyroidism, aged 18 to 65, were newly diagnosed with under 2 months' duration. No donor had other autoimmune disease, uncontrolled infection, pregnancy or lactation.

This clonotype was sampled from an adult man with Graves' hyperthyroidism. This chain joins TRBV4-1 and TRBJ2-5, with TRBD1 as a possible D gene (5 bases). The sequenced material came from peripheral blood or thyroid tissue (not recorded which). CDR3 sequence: CASSHDSPYF. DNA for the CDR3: TGCGCCAGCAGCCATGACAGTCCTTACTTC.